This T cell receptor (beta chain) was observed in a study of lymphopenia after photon versus proton radiotherapy. CDR1 is MDHEN and CDR2 is SYDVKM in the germline V gene. Trimming removed 7 bases from V and 9 bases from J; junction bases left unmatched: 15. This CDR3 is 15 amino acids long. Sequencing was performed with immunoSEQ multiplex PCR; in TCRdb, only in-frame clones are kept and a portion is missing. This sample has tens of thousands of clones, with approximately 88% found just once. Concerning this clone: Its antigen remains unidentified.

Overall study results and limits: Photon-treated patients lost naive T cells and TCR diversity; proton-treated stayed stable.

The chain combines TRBV28 with TRBJ1-5; 7 positions agree with TRBD1. The sequence came from a man aged 55-75 years with pancreatic cancer. This material consisted of peripheral blood, taken from a patient treated with proton-based radiotherapy. The CDR3 loop is CASNSGTALGRPQHF. Written as DNA, the CDR3 is TGTGCCAGCAACTCCGGGACAGCCCTCGGACGGCCCCAGCATTTT. Full variable domain (missing parts from reference TRBV28 and TRBJ1-5): DVKVTQSSRYLVKRTGEKVFLECVQDMDHENMFWYRQDPGLGLRLIYFSYDVKMKEKGDIPEGYSVSREKKERFSLILESASTNQTSMYLCASNSGTALGRPQHFGDGTRLSIL.